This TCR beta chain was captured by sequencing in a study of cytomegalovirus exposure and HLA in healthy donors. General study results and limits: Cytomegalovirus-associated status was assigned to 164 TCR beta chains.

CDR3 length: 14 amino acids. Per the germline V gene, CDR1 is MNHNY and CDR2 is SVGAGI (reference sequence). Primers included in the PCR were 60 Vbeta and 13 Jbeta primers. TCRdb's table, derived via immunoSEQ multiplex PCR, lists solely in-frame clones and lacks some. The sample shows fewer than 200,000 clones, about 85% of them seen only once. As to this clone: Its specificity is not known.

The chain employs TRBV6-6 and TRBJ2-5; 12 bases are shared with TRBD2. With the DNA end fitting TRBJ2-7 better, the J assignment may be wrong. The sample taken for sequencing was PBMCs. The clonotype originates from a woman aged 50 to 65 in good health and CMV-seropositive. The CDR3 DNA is TGTGCCAGCAGTACTAGCGGGGGGACCTACGAGCAGTACTTC. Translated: CASSTSGGTYEQYF.